Listed below are T cell receptor beta chains from one sample, sequenced in a study of CD8 T cells in Susac syndrome. MiXCR, applied by TCRdb to the immunoSEQ multiplex PCR reads, yields one record per CDR3 protein. The sample yields under 300,000 distinct CDR3 sequences, roughly 95% seen once. Sequencing used CD4+ T cells from PBMCs. These receptors originate from a human donor with Susac syndrome. Both conserved end residues are part of each CDR3. The order of the fields is V gene, D gene, J gene, clone size, CDR3 protein, CDR3 DNA. A D gene is named only where the DNA matches it firmly. Part of the rows lack a size; the others show once, few, many or a class for expanded clones.

TRBV7-3	-	TRBJ2-5	-	CASSYSGGKTQYF	TGTGCCAGCAGCTACAGTGGTGGAAAGACCCAGTACTTC
TRBV6-5	-	TRBJ1-5	-	CASSYGPSHNQPQHF	TGTGCCAGCAGTTACGGCCCGTCTCATAATCAGCCCCAGCATTTT
TRBV7-3	TRBD1	TRBJ1-5	-	CASSPDRGQPQHF	TGTGCCAGCAGCCCAGACAGGGGCCAGCCCCAGCATTTT
TRBV28	-	TRBJ2-7	-	CASSFFRGANEQYF	TGTGCCAGCAGTTTCTTTAGGGGCGCCAACGAGCAGTACTTC
TRBV20-1	-	TRBJ1-3	-	CSAPASNSGNTIYF	TGCAGTGCCCCCGCAAGCAACTCTGGAAACACCATATATTTT
TRBV12-3/TRBV12-4	-	TRBJ1-2	-	CATPAYGYTF	TGTGCCACCCCGGCATATGGCTACACCTTC
TRBV21-1	-	TRBJ2-7	-	CASSKGQGQEVRYEQYF	TGTGCCAGCAGCAAAGGGCAAGGCCAGGAGGTTCGCTACGAGCAGTACTTC
TRBV5-1	-	TRBJ1-1	-	CASRRETNPNTEAFF	TGCGCCAGCAGGCGTGAGACCAACCCGAACACTGAAGCTTTCTTT
TRBV30	-	TRBJ2-7	-	CAWSIISYEQYF	TGTGCCTGGAGTATAATTTCCTACGAGCAGTACTTC
TRBV12-5	-	TRBJ1-1	-	CASGFAENTEAFF	TGTGCTAGTGGTTTCGCAGAGAACACTGAAGCTTTCTTT
TRBV4-1	TRBD1	TRBJ1-3	-	CASSQSGTGAGNTIYF	TGCGCCAGCAGCCAGTCCGGGACAGGGGCCGGAAACACCATATATTTT
TRBV3-1	TRBD2	TRBJ2-1	-	CASSLYTSGAPVEQFF	TGTGCCAGCAGCCTCTATACTAGCGGGGCGCCCGTAGAGCAGTTCTTC
TRBV18	-	TRBJ2-7	-	CASSPRGLPLEQYF	TGTGCCAGCTCACCAAGGGGTTTACCCCTCGAGCAGTACTTC
TRBV12-3/TRBV12-4	-	TRBJ2-5	-	CASIGVGYGETQYF	TGTGCCAGCATCGGTGTTGGCTACGGAGAGACCCAGTACTTC
TRBV10-3	-	TRBJ2-6	once	CAIPRTESSGANVLTF	TGTGCCATCCCCCGGACAGAAAGCTCTGGGGCCAACGTCCTGACTTTC
TRBV5-1	-	TRBJ2-5	-	CASSRGSETQYF	TGCGCCAGCAGTCGGGGGTCGGAGACCCAGTACTTC
TRBV6-5	TRBD2	TRBJ2-1	-	CASSYGLAGGVSGEQFF	TGTGCCAGCAGTTACGGGCTAGCGGGAGGTGTATCGGGTGAGCAGTTCTTC
TRBV5-4	-	TRBJ2-1	-	CASSFNPPGANEQFF	TGTGCCAGCAGCTTTAATCCCCCCGGGGCCAATGAGCAGTTCTTC
TRBV7-9	-	TRBJ2-3	-	CASSPQQTFTDTQYF	TGTGCCAGCAGCCCCCAGCAAACCTTCACAGATACGCAGTATTTT
TRBV4-1	-	TRBJ2-1	-	CASSPIGLHVYNEQFF	TGCGCCAGCAGCCCAATCGGGCTCCACGTATACAATGAGCAGTTCTTC
TRBV29-1	-	TRBJ1-2	-	CSAEGFKWGGNYGYTF	TGCAGCGCCGAGGGGTTTAAATGGGGTGGTAACTATGGCTACACCTTC
TRBV20-1	-	TRBJ2-7	-	CSARDVYTTKPVYLSYEQYF	TGCAGTGCTAGAGATGTTTATACAACTAAACCCGTTTACCTATCCTACGAGCAGTACTTC
TRBV6-6	TRBD2	TRBJ2-1	-	CASKRGVDEQFF	TGTGCCAGCAAACGGGGGGTGGATGAGCAGTTCTTC
TRBV5-1	-	TRBJ2-5	-	CASGDRASPGETQYF	TGCGCCAGCGGAGACAGAGCCTCCCCCGGGGAGACCCAGTACTTC
TRBV20-1	TRBD1	TRBJ2-7	-	CSARAGTGGFRVYEQYF	TGCAGTGCTAGGGCCGGGACAGGGGGCTTCCGGGTCTACGAGCAGTACTTC
TRBV6-5	-	TRBJ1-5	-	CASSYSGVHNQPQHF	TGTGCCAGCAGTTACTCAGGGGTTCACAATCAGCCCCAGCATTTT
TRBV2	TRBD1	TRBJ2-3	-	CASRGQTFGDTQYF	TGTGCCAGCAGGGGACAGACTTTTGGAGATACGCAGTATTTT
TRBV6-5	-	TRBJ1-4	-	CASRRTGEKLFF	TGTGCCAGCAGGAGGACTGGAGAAAAACTGTTTTTT
TRBV29-1	TRBD1	TRBJ1-2	-	CSVRTGLAYGYTF	TGCAGCGTTAGGACAGGGTTGGCCTATGGCTACACCTTC
TRBV29-1	-	TRBJ2-5	-	CSAKKGQETQYF	TGCAGCGCAAAAAAGGGTCAAGAGACCCAGTACTTC
TRBV7-8	-	TRBJ2-1	-	CASSPRPQGATYNEQFF	TGTGCCAGCAGCCCCAGACCCCAGGGCGCTACCTACAATGAGCAGTTCTTC
TRBV12-3/TRBV12-4	TRBD1	TRBJ2-1	-	CASSLQGAGEQFF	TGTGCCAGCAGTCTACAGGGGGCTGGTGAGCAGTTCTTC
TRBV29-1	TRBD2	TRBJ2-7	once	CSVASGIGYEQYF	TGCAGCGTCGCGAGCGGGATAGGGTACGAGCAGTACTTC
TRBV3-1	-	TRBJ2-5	-	CASSQVERRARHF	TGTGCCAGCAGCCAAGTAGAGAGACGGGCCAGGCACTTC
TRBV6-1	TRBD2	TRBJ2-1	-	CASSDRTSGLGEQFF	TGTGCCAGCAGTGACAGGACTAGCGGGCTTGGGGAGCAGTTCTTC
TRBV7-9	-	TRBJ2-5	-	CASSSRDSLGTQYF	TGTGCCAGCAGCTCCCGGGATAGCTTGGGGACCCAGTACTTC
TRBV24-1	-	TRBJ2-7	-	CATSEGVKGYEQYF	TGTGCCACCAGTGAAGGGGTCAAGGGCTACGAGCAGTACTTC
TRBV30	TRBD2	TRBJ2-1	-	CAWSVPRLGTSVLEQFF	TGTGCCTGGAGCGTCCCAAGGCTAGGGACTAGCGTCCTTGAGCAGTTCTTC
TRBV7-9	-	TRBJ1-4	once	CASSLAPPAEKLFF	TGTGCCAGCAGCTTAGCCCCCCCGGCAGAAAAACTGTTTTTT
TRBV27	-	TRBJ2-7	-	CASHSSNAYEQYF	TGTGCCAGCCACAGCAGCAATGCCTACGAGCAGTACTTC
TRBV20-1	TRBD2	TRBJ2-4	-	CSAPTGGGNIQYF	TGCAGTGCCCCGACGGGGGGAGGAAACATTCAGTACTTC
TRBV28	-	TRBJ1-2	-	CASSPRTSGYTF	TGTGCCAGCAGCCCGAGGACGAGCGGCTACACCTTC
TRBV29-1	-	TRBJ1-1	-	CSVTQGGIFGMNTEAFF	TGCAGCGTTACACAGGGTGGGATTTTTGGTATGAACACTGAAGCTTTCTTT
TRBV20-1	TRBD2	TRBJ2-1	-	CSAPGTSPYEQFF	TGCAGTGCTCCCGGGACTAGTCCCTATGAGCAGTTCTTC
TRBV6-5	-	TRBJ1-2	-	CASSYRGAVANYGYTF	TGTGCCAGCAGTTATCGCGGGGCGGTGGCTAACTATGGCTACACCTTC
TRBV20-1	TRBD2	TRBJ2-7	-	CSASPGLAGVLGYEQYF	TGCAGTGCTAGTCCGGGACTAGCGGGAGTTTTGGGCTACGAGCAGTACTTC
TRBV30	-	TRBJ1-3	-	CAWSAGTTRNTIYF	TGTGCCTGGAGTGCCGGGACAACCCGAAACACCATATATTTT
TRBV29-1	-	TRBJ2-3	-	CSVGGRFTDTQYF	TGCAGCGTGGGCGGCAGATTCACAGATACGCAGTATTTT
TRBV12-3/TRBV12-4	TRBD2	TRBJ2-1	-	CASSSSGMSNEQFF	TGTGCCAGCAGTTCTAGCGGGATGAGCAATGAGCAGTTCTTC
TRBV21-1	-	TRBJ1-5	-	CASSKAAGRWQPQHF	TGTGCCAGCAGCAAAGCCGCGGGGCGATGGCAGCCCCAGCATTTT
TRBV30	-	TRBJ2-1	once	CAWDPEGANEQFF	TGTGCCTGGGATCCAGAAGGTGCGAATGAGCAGTTCTTC